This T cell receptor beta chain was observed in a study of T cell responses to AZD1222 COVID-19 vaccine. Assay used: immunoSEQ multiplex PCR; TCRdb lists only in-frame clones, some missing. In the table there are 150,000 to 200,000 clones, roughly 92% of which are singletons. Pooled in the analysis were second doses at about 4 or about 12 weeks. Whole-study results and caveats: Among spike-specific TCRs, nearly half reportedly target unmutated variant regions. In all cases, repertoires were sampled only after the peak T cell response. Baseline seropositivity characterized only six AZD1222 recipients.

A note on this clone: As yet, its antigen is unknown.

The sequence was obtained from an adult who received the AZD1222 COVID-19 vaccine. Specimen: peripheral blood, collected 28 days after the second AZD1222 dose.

Here the CDR3 reads CASSLGAVNSPLHF. The CDR3 DNA follows: TGTGCCAGCAGCTTGGGGGCAGTGAATTCACCCCTCCACTTT. The J gene is TRBJ1-6, the V gene TRBV5-6; the D is unclear. V lost 0 bases and J 7 bases, leaving 8 bases between the germline ends. Looked up from germline, CDR1 is SGHDT and CDR2 is YYEEEE. This CDR3 is built from 14 residues.